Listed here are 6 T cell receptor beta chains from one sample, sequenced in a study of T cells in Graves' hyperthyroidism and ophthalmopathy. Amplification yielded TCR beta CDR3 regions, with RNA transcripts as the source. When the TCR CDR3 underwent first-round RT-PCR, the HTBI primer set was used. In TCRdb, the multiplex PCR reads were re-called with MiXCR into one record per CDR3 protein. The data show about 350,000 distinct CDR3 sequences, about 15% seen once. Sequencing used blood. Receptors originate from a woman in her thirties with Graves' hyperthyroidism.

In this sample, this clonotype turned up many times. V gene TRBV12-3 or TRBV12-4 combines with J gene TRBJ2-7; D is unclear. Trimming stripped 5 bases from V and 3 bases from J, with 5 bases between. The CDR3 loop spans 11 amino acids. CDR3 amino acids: CASSQGYEQYF. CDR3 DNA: TGTGCCAGCAGTCAAGGCTACGAGCAGTACTTC.

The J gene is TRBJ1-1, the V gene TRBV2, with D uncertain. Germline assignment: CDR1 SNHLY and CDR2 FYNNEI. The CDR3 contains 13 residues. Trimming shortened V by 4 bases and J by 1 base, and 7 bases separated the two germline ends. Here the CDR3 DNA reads TGTGCCAGCAGTGTACACGAGAACACTGAAGCTTTCTTT. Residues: CASSVHENTEAFF. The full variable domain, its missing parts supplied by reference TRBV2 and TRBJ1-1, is EPEVTQTPSHQVTQMGQEVILRCVPISNHLYFYWYRQILGQKVEFLVSFYNNEISEKSEIFDDQFSVERPDGSNFTLKIRSTKLEDSAMYFCASSVHENTEAFFGQGTRLTVV.

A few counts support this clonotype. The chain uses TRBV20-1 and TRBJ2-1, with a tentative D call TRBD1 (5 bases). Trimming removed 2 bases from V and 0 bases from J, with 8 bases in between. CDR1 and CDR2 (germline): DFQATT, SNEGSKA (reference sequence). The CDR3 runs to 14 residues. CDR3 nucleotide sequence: TGCAGTGCTAGACAGGGAACCTCCTACAATGAGCAGTTCTTC. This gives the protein CSARQGTSYNEQFF.

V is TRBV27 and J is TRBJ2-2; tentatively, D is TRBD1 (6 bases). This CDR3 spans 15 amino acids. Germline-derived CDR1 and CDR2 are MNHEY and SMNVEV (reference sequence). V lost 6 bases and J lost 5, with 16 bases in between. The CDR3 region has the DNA TGTGCCAGCAGGGAGTTCGGACAGACGACCGGGGAGCTGTTTTTT. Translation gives CASREFGQTTGELFF.

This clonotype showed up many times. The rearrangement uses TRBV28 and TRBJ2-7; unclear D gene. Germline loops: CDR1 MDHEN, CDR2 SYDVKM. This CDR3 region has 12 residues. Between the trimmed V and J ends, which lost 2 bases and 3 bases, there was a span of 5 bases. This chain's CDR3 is CASSLTFYEQYF. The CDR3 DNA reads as TGTGCCAGCAGTTTAACCTTCTACGAGCAGTACTTC.

The CDR3 protein is CAWSGVEPPGANVLTF. The CDR3 DNA is TGTGCCTGGAGCGGGGTCGAGCCCCCCGGGGCCAACGTCCTGACTTTC. The genes are TRBV30 and TRBJ2-6; possible D gene TRBD2, 5 bases. The CDR3 is 16 residues long. Germline CDR1 is GTSNPN and CDR2 is SVGIG (reference sequence). The germline V and J ends were trimmed by 3 bases and 4 bases, with 16 bases remaining between them.